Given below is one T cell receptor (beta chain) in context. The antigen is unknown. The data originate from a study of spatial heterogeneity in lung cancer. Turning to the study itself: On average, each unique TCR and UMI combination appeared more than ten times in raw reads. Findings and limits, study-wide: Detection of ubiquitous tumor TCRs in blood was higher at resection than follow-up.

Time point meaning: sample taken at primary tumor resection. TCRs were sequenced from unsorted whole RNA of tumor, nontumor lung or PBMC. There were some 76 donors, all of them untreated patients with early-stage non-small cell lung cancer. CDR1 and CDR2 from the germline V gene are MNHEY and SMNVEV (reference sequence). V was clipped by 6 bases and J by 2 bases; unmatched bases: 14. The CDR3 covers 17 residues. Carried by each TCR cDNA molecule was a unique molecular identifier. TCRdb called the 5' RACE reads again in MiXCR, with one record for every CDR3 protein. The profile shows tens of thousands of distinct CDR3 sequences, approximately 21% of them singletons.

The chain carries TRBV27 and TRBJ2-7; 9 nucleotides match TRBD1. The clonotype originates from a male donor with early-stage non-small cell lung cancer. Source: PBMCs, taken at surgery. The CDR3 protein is CASRFNNRGRGAYEQYF. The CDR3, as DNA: TGTGCCAGCAGATTTAATAACAGGGGGCGCGGCGCCTACGAGCAGTACTTC.